Below are 13 T cell receptor beta chains sequenced from a single sample in a study of tumor-infiltrating lymphocytes in oesophageal squamous cell carcinoma. From the PCR reads, TCRdb called clonotypes with MiXCR, one entry per CDR3 protein. The profile covers around 14,000 distinct CDR3 sequences, with roughly 55% appearing a single time and 20% to 25% taken by the ten largest. Sequencing was performed on esophageal tumor tissue. The origin of the receptors is a male donor with esophageal squamous cell carcinoma.

This clonotype was counted only a few times. The gene calls are TRBV6-1 and TRBJ2-3, with 8 bases fitting TRBD1. The CDR3 loop spans 16 amino acids. Looked up from germline, CDR1 is MNHNS and CDR2 is SASEGT. The V and J ends lost 5 bases and 14 bases, in that order; junction bases with no gene match: 21. The CDR3 coding sequence is TGTGCCAGCAGTAGATGGACAGGGTTTGACACCGGGGAGCTGTATTTT. As protein: CASSRWTGFDTGELYF.

Regarding this clonotype: Mismatch with germline at one junction end may stem from a read error. V is TRBV7-6 and J is TRBJ2-7; D perhaps matches TRBD2 (5 bases). This CDR3 region has 15 residues. Germline V gives CDR1 SGHVS, CDR2 FNYEAQ. CDR3: CASSFTDYGDSPLHF. Written as DNA, the CDR3 is TGTGCCAGCAGCTTTACAGACTATGGGGATTCACCCCTCCACTTC.

In regard to this clonotype: This CDR3 fails to terminate in the conserved phenylalanine or tryptophan, so it likely reflects a read error. The limits of the CDR3 on the DNA are not certain, so only TCRdb's listed CDR3 is given. The chain is built from TRBV19 and TRBJ2-3; TRBD1, as called in the table, went unchecked against the DNA. Termini included, the CDR3 measures 17 amino acids. Germline V gene sequence: CDR1 LNHDA, CDR2 SQIVND (reference sequence). This CDR3 is CASTNRPEGNYGYTFGP.

Note on this clonotype: The conserved phenylalanine or tryptophan is not found at the CDR3 terminus, so this likely reflects a read error. The DNA is omitted, as the CDR3 cannot be located on it reliably, and the CDR3 follows TCRdb's listing. The rearrangement joins TRBV7-4 to TRBJ2-3; the D call in the table, TRBD2, was not verified against the DNA. The CDR3 region is 19 residues in length, termini included. The germline CDR1 and CDR2 sequences are SGHVT and SQSDAQ. CDR3 protein: CASSSLGLAGGYNEQFFGP.

Comments on this clonotype: A read error may be the cause here, since a much bigger clone is one base away. The CDR3 loop is CASSPGTSSYNEQYF. For the CDR3, the DNA is TGTGCCAGCAGCCCTGGGACTAGCTCCTACAATGAGCAGTACTTC. The chain couples TRBV7-2 to TRBJ2-5; 9 bases are shared with TRBD2. Germline lookup yields CDR1 SGHTA and CDR2 FQGNSA. V shed 5 bases and J 11 bases; nucleotides not matched to a gene: 15. The CDR3 runs 15 residues.

This clonotype appeared many times. This chain joins TRBV12-3 or TRBV12-4 and TRBJ2-1; D gene ambiguous. CDR3 size: 13 residues. Trimming left V 9 bases short and J 0 bases short, with 9 bases between. This chain's CDR3 is CASTVSSYNEQFF. The CDR3 DNA sequence: TGTGCCAGTACAGTTAGCTCCTACAATGAGCAGTTCTTC.

The chain employs TRBV7-2 and TRBJ2-5; no clear D. The CDR3 is 12 residues long. CDR1 and CDR2 from the germline V gene are SGHTA and FQGNSA. V was cut by 1 base and J by 11 bases, with 11 bases left in between. CDR3 nucleotide sequence: TGTGCCAGCAGCTTAGTCTCTCTTGAGCAGTACTTC. This encodes CASSLVSLEQYF.

The rearrangement uses TRBV11-3 and TRBJ2-5, with TRBD2 matching 13 bases. The J call may be mistaken, given a closer DNA end match to TRBJ2-1. The CDR3 sequence is 16 residues long. Germline V gene sequence: CDR1 SGHNT, CDR2 YENEEA. The CDR3 bases are TGTGCCAGCAGCTTAGCAGGGACTAGCGGGGTGTATGAGCAGTTCTTC. Translation gives CASSLAGTSGVYEQFF.

The chain employs TRBV5-6 and TRBJ2-5, with no clear D. With the DNA end fitting TRBJ2-1 better, the J assignment may be wrong. CDR1 and CDR2 from the germline V gene are SGHDT and YYEEEE. The CDR3 covers 11 residues. The CDR3 coding sequence is TGTGCCAGCAGCCAATACAATGAGCAGTTCTTC. It encodes CASSQYNEQFF.

The rearrangement joins TRBV7-3 to TRBJ2-7; D is uncertain. With 3 bases removed from V and 2 bases from J, the gap between germline ends came to 8 bases. CDR3 length: 13 amino acids. CDR1 SGHTA and CDR2 FQGTGA come from the germline V gene. CDR3 bases: TGTGCCAGCAGCTTGTTTGCTACCTACGAGCAGTACTTC. Residues: CASSLFATYEQYF.

V is TRBV7-8 and J is TRBJ2-6; unclear D gene. Trimming pared 5 bases from V and 18 bases from J, leaving 5 bases between. Germline CDR1 reads SGHVS; CDR2 reads FQNEAQ. CDR3 length equals 8 residues. Here the CDR3 DNA reads TGTGCCAGCAGCCATGGGACTTTC. Protein product: CASSHGTF.

The chain joins TRBV12-3 or TRBV12-4 to TRBJ2-1, with D maybe TRBD1 (6 bases). V was pared by 5 bases and J by 4 bases, with 15 bases between. CDR3 length equals 15 residues. CDR3 nucleotides: TGTGCCAGCAGTCCAGTAGCAGGGGCTTACAATGAGCAGTTCTTC. It codes for CASSPVAGAYNEQFF.

Notes on this clonotype: Germline and junction disagree at one end, which may indicate a read error. The genes are TRBV6-2 or TRBV6-3 and TRBJ2-4; 8 bases match TRBD1. The CDR3 runs 13 residues. Germline V gene lookup returns CDR1 MNHEY and CDR2 SVGEGT. The CDR3 nucleotides are TGTGCCAGCAGTGCTCGGACAGGGAATGGCTACACTTTC. Translated: CASSARTGNGYTF.